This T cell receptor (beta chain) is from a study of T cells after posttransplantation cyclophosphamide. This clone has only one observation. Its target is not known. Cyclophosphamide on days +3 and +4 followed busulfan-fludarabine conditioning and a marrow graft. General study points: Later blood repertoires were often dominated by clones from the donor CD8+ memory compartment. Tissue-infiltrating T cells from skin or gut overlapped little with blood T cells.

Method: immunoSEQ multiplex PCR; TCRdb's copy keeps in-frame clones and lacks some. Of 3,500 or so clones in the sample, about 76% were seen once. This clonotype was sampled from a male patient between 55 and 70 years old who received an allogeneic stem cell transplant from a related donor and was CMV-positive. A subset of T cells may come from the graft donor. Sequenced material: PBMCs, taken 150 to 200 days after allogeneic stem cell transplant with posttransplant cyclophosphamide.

The CDR3 is CASSQVVGPRNYGYTF. CDR3 sequence (DNA): TGTGCCAGCAGCCAAGTCGTGGGGCCAAGGAACTATGGCTACACCTTC. This sequence joins TRBV14 and TRBJ1-2, with D possibly TRBD1 on 5 matching bases. Germline CDR1 reads SGHDN; CDR2 reads FVKESK. Trimming took off 1 base at V and 2 bases at J, with 14 bases between the two ends. This CDR3 has 16 amino acids.